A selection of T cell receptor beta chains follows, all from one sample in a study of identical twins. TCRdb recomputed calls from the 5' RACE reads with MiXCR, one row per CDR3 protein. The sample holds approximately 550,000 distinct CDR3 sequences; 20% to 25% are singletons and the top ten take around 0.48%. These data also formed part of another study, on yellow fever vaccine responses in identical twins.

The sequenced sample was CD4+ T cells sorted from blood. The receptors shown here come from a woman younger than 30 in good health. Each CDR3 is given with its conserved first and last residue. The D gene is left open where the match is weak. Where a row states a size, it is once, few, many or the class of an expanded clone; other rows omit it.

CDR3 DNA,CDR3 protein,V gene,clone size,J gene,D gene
TGTGCCAGCAGCTTGTATTTGGTGTTGACGTCACTGAACGGGGAGCTGTTTTTT,CASSLYLVLTSLNGELFF,TRBV5-6,few,TRBJ2-2,.
TGTGCCAGCAGGCCGACAGGGGCCAATTCACCCCTCCACTTT,CASRPTGANSPLHF,TRBV12-3/TRBV12-4,many,TRBJ1-6,TRBD1
TGTGCCACCAGCAGAGAGTTGGGGCAGGGAAGGTCAGATACGCAGTATTTT,CATSRELGQGRSDTQYF,TRBV15,few,TRBJ2-3,.
TGTGCCAGCAGCGAGACTAGCGGGGGTCGAGGGGAGCTGTTTTTT,CASSETSGGRGELFF,TRBV9,few,TRBJ2-2,TRBD2
TGCAGTACGGGGCAGGCTGAAGCTTTCTTT,CSTGQAEAFF,TRBV20-1,.,TRBJ1-1,.
TGTGCCAGCAGCTCTACGGGAAGGGGGGCTGAAGCTTTCTTT,CASSSTGRGAEAFF,TRBV11-2,.,TRBJ1-1,.
TGTGCCAGCAGTTTGCAGGGGCCGTCTGGGGAGCAGTACTTC,CASSLQGPSGEQYF,TRBV28,once,TRBJ2-7,.
TGTGCCAGCAGCGGTACTTCTGGGGCCAACGTCCTGACTTTC,CASSGTSGANVLTF,TRBV11-2,.,TRBJ2-6,.
TGTGCCAGCAGCCAAGAGAGCGGGAATCAAGCTTTCTTT,CASSQESGNQAFF,TRBV3-1,.,TRBJ1-1,.
TGTGCCAGCAGCAAAAGTTCTTCCTACTCTGGAAACACCATATATTTT,CASSKSSSYSGNTIYF,TRBV21-1,few,TRBJ1-3,.
TGTGCCACCAGCATCCAGTCGGGAACCGGGGAGCTGTTTTTT,CATSIQSGTGELFF,TRBV24-1,few,TRBJ2-2,.
TGTGCCAGCAGTGTTGCGGGAGCAGGGGATACGCAGTATTTT,CASSVAGAGDTQYF,TRBV25-1,.,TRBJ2-3,TRBD2
TGCGCCAGCAGCCAAGCCCCAGGACAGGGGTTCACCGGGGAGCTGTTTTTT,CASSQAPGQGFTGELFF,TRBV4-1,few,TRBJ2-2,TRBD1
TGTGCCACCAGTGATCCAACTAGCGGGTGGGATGAGCAGTTCTTC,CATSDPTSGWDEQFF,TRBV24-1,few,TRBJ2-1,TRBD2
TGTGCCAGCAGCTTAAACATACCGACTGCGGGGACTAGGAAGTTTGCCAACCAAGAGACCCAGTACTTC,CASSLNIPTAGTRKFANQETQYF,TRBV7-3,few,TRBJ2-5,TRBD2
TGTGCCAGCAGCCAAGGACTAGCGGGAGTGACAGATACGCAGTATTTT,CASSQGLAGVTDTQYF,TRBV7-2,.,TRBJ2-3,TRBD2
TGCAGTGCCCTCCTTATGAATGAGCAGTTCTTC,CSALLMNEQFF,TRBV20-1,.,TRBJ2-1,.
TGTGCCAGCAGTTTAGTCAAGGGAGGCGAGCAGTACTTC,CASSLVKGGEQYF,TRBV12-3/TRBV12-4,few,TRBJ2-7,.
TGCGCCAGCAGGGACAGCAATAATGAAAAACTGTTTTTT,CASRDSNNEKLFF,TRBV5-1,.,TRBJ1-4,.
TGCAGCGTTGGAACTCCGAGCTCTGGGGCCAACGTCCTGACTTTC,CSVGTPSSGANVLTF,TRBV29-1,.,TRBJ2-6,.
TGTGCCAGCACCGGAACAGGGGGCGGCGGTGGCACAGATACGCAGTATTTT,CASTGTGGGGGTDTQYF,TRBV28,few,TRBJ2-3,TRBD1
TGTGCCAGCAGCCAGGCCGTCATCCGGGTCTCCTACGAGCAGTACTTC,CASSQAVIRVSYEQYF,TRBV4-2,few,TRBJ2-7,.
TGTGCCAGCAGCCTTGACTACGACTACTACAATGAGCAGTTCTTC,CASSLDYDYYNEQFF,TRBV3-1,few,TRBJ2-1,.
TGTGCCATCAGTGGTGGAGGGCTAGCCCAATACAATGAGCAGTTCTTC,CAISGGGLAQYNEQFF,TRBV10-3,.,TRBJ2-1,.
TGTGCCAGCTCAACAGCGCCGAATGAGCAGTTCTTC,CASSTAPNEQFF,TRBV18,.,TRBJ2-1,.
TGTGCCAGCAGCTTAGGGGGACTAGCGGGCCCACTAGCCAAAAACATTCAGTACTTC,CASSLGGLAGPLAKNIQYF,TRBV11-1,.,TRBJ2-4,TRBD2
TGTGCCAGCAGTTTGGGACCGAAACAAGAGACCCAGTACTTC,CASSLGPKQETQYF,TRBV27,few,TRBJ2-5,.
TGTGCCAGCAGCCCCCCCGGGTGGGGCCAGTACTTC,CASSPPGWGQYF,TRBV5-8,.,TRBJ2-5,.
TGTGCCAGCAGCTTGCCCGCGGGAGGCAATGAGCAGTTCTTC,CASSLPAGGNEQFF,TRBV5-6,.,TRBJ2-1,TRBD2
TGTGCCATCAGTGATTGGCGGGGCACAGATACGCAGTATTTT,CAISDWRGTDTQYF,TRBV10-3,few,TRBJ2-3,.
TGTGCCAGCAGTGCGGAGACAGGATTAGCTAACTATGGCTACACCTTC,CASSAETGLANYGYTF,TRBV2,few,TRBJ1-2,.
TGCGCCAGCAGCACGACAGCGAACACCGGGGAGCTGTTTTTT,CASSTTANTGELFF,TRBV5-1,many,TRBJ2-2,.
TGCGCCAGCAGCCAAGGGTTAATTGCTCGGGGGAGCACAGATACGCAGTATTTT,CASSQGLIARGSTDTQYF,TRBV4-1,few,TRBJ2-3,.
TGTGCCAGCAGCGTAGGGGGAGCGGGGGGCCGCAATGAGCAGTTCTTC,CASSVGGAGGRNEQFF,TRBV9,few,TRBJ2-1,TRBD2
TGCGCCACCACAGAGGATGGCAGCCGCACAGATACGCAGTATTTT,CATTEDGSRTDTQYF,TRBV5-1,few,TRBJ2-3,.
TGTGCCAGCAGTTTGGAGTACGAGCAGTACTTC,CASSLEYEQYF,TRBV28,few,TRBJ2-7,.
TGCGCCAGCAGCACAGCAGGGAACACTGAAGCTTTCTTT,CASSTAGNTEAFF,TRBV10-2,.,TRBJ1-1,.
TGTGCCAGCCGGGACGGAGGCAATCAGCCCCAGCATTTT,CASRDGGNQPQHF,TRBV2,few,TRBJ1-5,.
TGCGCCAGCAGGGGTGGTCTAGCGAACACCGGGGAGCGTTTTTTT,CASRGGLANTGERFF,TRBV5-1,few,TRBJ2-2,.
TGCAGTGCTATCGGGGCAGAAGCCTTCAATCAGCCCCAGCATTTT,CSAIGAEAFNQPQHF,TRBV20-1,few,TRBJ1-5,.
TGTGCCAGCAGCAAAGCAAGGACAGGGTCTGGCCAAGAGACCCAGTACTTC,CASSKARTGSGQETQYF,TRBV21-1,few,TRBJ2-5,.
TGTGCCAGCAGCTTCCTAGCGGGGGCCATATATGAGCAGTTCTTC,CASSFLAGAIYEQFF,TRBV7-9,.,TRBJ2-1,TRBD2
TGTGCCAGCAGGCCCGAAGGGGGTCTGGGTCGGGAGCAGTTCTTC,CASRPEGGLGREQFF,TRBV2,once,TRBJ2-1,.
TGTGCCAGCAGCAACGCGAACACCGGGGAGCTGTTTTTT,CASSNANTGELFF,TRBV5-5,.,TRBJ2-2,.
TGCAGTGCTGCCGGGACAGCACAAGAGACCCAGTACTTC,CSAAGTAQETQYF,TRBV20-1,few,TRBJ2-5,TRBD1
TGTGCCAGCAGTTTTGGGAAAACTAACTATGGCTACACCTTC,CASSFGKTNYGYTF,TRBV12-3/TRBV12-4,.,TRBJ1-2,.
TGTGCCAGCAGCCCTATTATGGTCGGGGGAGCTTTCTTT,CASSPIMVGGAFF,TRBV11-2,many,TRBJ1-1,.
TGCGCCAGCAGCTTGGGGGGAGTTGGCAGCAATCAGCCCCAGCATTTT,CASSLGGVGSNQPQHF,TRBV5-1,few,TRBJ1-5,.
TGTGCCAGTAGTATCCGGCGGGGGGGATACATCGGGGAGCTGTTTTTT,CASSIRRGGYIGELFF,TRBV19,.,TRBJ2-2,TRBD2
TGTGCCAGCAGTCCGGGAGGGCGGGAAGGGGATACGCAGTATTTT,CASSPGGREGDTQYF,TRBV28,few,TRBJ2-3,TRBD2
TGTGCCAGCAGTTCTTGGTACGACACCGGGGAGCTGTTTTTT,CASSSWYDTGELFF,TRBV7-2,few,TRBJ2-2,.
TGTGCCAGCAGTCTACAGGGGGCTACAGACACAGATACGCAGTATTTT,CASSLQGATDTDTQYF,TRBV12-3/TRBV12-4,few,TRBJ2-3,TRBD1
TGTGCCACCAGTGAGACTCGAACAGGGACTAACGAGCAGTACTTC,CATSETRTGTNEQYF,TRBV24-1,few,TRBJ2-7,.
TGTGCCACAAACCCTAGCGGGGGAGCGACCGGGGAGCTGTTTTTT,CATNPSGGATGELFF,TRBV10-3,.,TRBJ2-2,TRBD2